Listed below are T cell receptor beta chains from one sample, sequenced in a study of shared clonotypes between healthy human individuals. Produced via immunoSEQ multiplex PCR; TCRdb's table is partial and in-frame only. The data hold 470,000 or so clones, with 60% to 80% observed a single time. The sample taken for sequencing was PBMCs. Receptors were obtained from a woman between 40 and 55 years old in good health. Some clones in this sample may be carry-over from other donors' samples. CDR3s include the opening cysteine and the closing phenylalanine or tryptophan. Fields, in order: J gene, V gene, clone size, CDR3 length, CDR3 protein. A row's size may be missing; if present it is once, few, many or a size class.

TRBJ2-2	TRBV10-3	NA	15	CAISLTAGGTGELFF
TRBJ2-7	TRBV5-6	NA	15	CASSPGQGASYEQYF
TRBJ1-5	TRBV7-2	NA	14	CASSGQGGNQPQHF
TRBJ2-5	TRBV6-4	once	15	CASSDSTPGEETQYF
TRBJ2-1	TRBV10-3	once	17	CAISGTSWELGYNEQFF
TRBJ1-1	TRBV5-1	once	14	CASSLAVGETEAFF
TRBJ1-2	TRBV7-8	few	12	CASSLGTALYTF
TRBJ1-4	TRBV28	NA	15	CASSLRDRFDEKLFF
TRBJ2-3	TRBV20-1	NA	10	CSARVDTQYF
TRBJ1-4	TRBV7-2	NA	14	CASSPARSNEKLFF
TRBJ2-3	TRBV5-1	many	17	CASSFRGQGADTDTQYF
TRBJ2-7	TRBV28	few	13	CATSTGGGYEQYF
TRBJ1-5	TRBV7-8	NA	17	CASSFYRGIPFNQPQHF
TRBJ2-3	TRBV5-1	once	16	CASSSGLAAGTDTQYF
TRBJ2-7	TRBV29-1	NA	12	CSVAREGDEQYF
TRBJ2-7	TRBV19	NA	14	CASNGGTSSYEQYF
TRBJ2-1	TRBV6-4	few	16	CASSDLGRSSYNEQFF
TRBJ1-5	TRBV2	NA	14	CASTGRVVGQPQHF
TRBJ2-3	TRBV5-5	once	12	CASSLLTDTQYF
TRBJ2-7	TRBV7-8	NA	14	CASSRTSGAYEQYF
TRBJ2-5	TRBV7-3	few	15	CASSPASGSQETQYF
TRBJ2-3	TRBV28	NA	16	CASSLVGLAEMDTQYF
TRBJ2-3	TRBV5-1	NA	11	CASRWGDTQYF
TRBJ2-2	TRBV7-9	few	14	CASSPWGSTGELFF
TRBJ2-7	TRBV2	few	15	CASSRLAGGSYEQYF
TRBJ2-7	TRBV5-4	few	14	CASSPDAALDEQYF
NA	TRBV6-5	NA	16	CASSYGRRGGDYEQYF